This is a list of T cell receptor beta chains from one sample in a study of T-cell reconstitution after alpha-beta-depleted transplantation in children. TCRdb passed the PCR reads through MiXCR, listing each CDR3 protein once. The table lists under 400,000 distinct CDR3 sequences, around 25% of them singletons. The material sequenced was PBMCs, mostly from graft donor cells, taken 180 days after TCRalphabeta/CD19-depleted stem cell transplant. These receptors were taken from a male patient aged 10 to 17 who had a stem cell transplant for acute lymphoblastic leukemia, so the T cells may come from the graft donor. Each CDR3 is given with its conserved first and last residue.

TRBV20-1 | CSAAGLGLETQYF
TRBV7-6 | CASSIQGLVETQYF
TRBV7-9 | CASRAYETQYF
TRBV7-9 | CASSFVTGGNQPQHF
TRBV20-1 | CSASQGPTEAFF
TRBV24-1 | CATSKGIAGAQDTQYF
TRBV11-2 | CASTSPGLAGFEQFF
TRBV20-1 | CSAREGGRAQNEQFF
TRBV19 | CASRRQGFAGELFF
TRBV11-2 | CASSRGTTYEQYF
TRBV4-1 | CASSQTAGYTDTQYF
TRBV6-5 | CASSYPSGTGAYEQYF
TRBV5-5 | CASSRPGTGSETQYF
TRBV15 | CATSRDRGGASYEQYF
TRBV6-1 | CASRHGLAGGYEQYF
TRBV20-1 | CSARAGGPYEQYF
TRBV6-1 | CASRRGQGDSYEQYF
TRBV7-2 | CASSPWTPNEQFF
TRBV7-2 | CASSSTGLPSGYTF
TRBV20-1 | CSARYRDHQPQHF
TRBV27 | CASSFRLAGGVIDTQYF
TRBV5-1 | CASRIFLGNEQFF
TRBV19 | CASSIELNTGELFF
TRBV2 | CARKGLAGGPGDTQYF
TRBV11-2 | CASSLAPGLAGEEQFF
TRBV18 | CASSPAGKGGYTF
TRBV18 | CASSQSNQPQHF
TRBV9 | CASSVGRDSGYEQYF
TRBV11-3 | CASSFSRTLIGEQFF
TRBV12-3/TRBV12-4 | CASSSRTSPPSHYNEQFF
TRBV12-3/TRBV12-4 | CASSFPGELFF
TRBV5-1 | CASSLEGIDYGYTF
TRBV5-5 | CASSLRGQTLNNEKLFF
TRBV25-1 | CASSESTVDEQFF
TRBV4-1 | CASSQVPYEHYEQYF
TRBV12-3/TRBV12-4 | CASSLWTGMSYEQYF
TRBV10-3 | CAISEGPLAKNIQYF
TRBV18 | CASSLLDRYSNQPQHF
TRBV20-1 | CSARAAYVEQFF
TRBV28 | CASSPGRIFRPQHF
TRBV6-5 | CASSYSLAGGETQYF
TRBV10-3 | CATKIAGDRETQYF
TRBV5-5 | CASSSSGRAGETQYF
TRBV21-1 | CASSNGNGTSGRTQGYEQYF
TRBV19 | CASSPDRGLYNEQFF
TRBV29-1 | CSVEQGQGTEAFF
TRBV10-3 | CAIKGQAPGNTIYF
TRBV28 | CASSSPLETEAFF
TRBV21-1 | CASSKAPSHDRACLMNTEAFF
TRBV30 | CAWRGDFTDTQYF
TRBV5-1 | CASSLVVNEKLFF
TRBV6-2/TRBV6-3 | CASRQTVYEQYF
TRBV12-3/TRBV12-4 | CASSPGQGTGNYGYTF
TRBV15 | CATSRETGRETQYF
TRBV12-3/TRBV12-4 | CASSLRGPFYGYTF